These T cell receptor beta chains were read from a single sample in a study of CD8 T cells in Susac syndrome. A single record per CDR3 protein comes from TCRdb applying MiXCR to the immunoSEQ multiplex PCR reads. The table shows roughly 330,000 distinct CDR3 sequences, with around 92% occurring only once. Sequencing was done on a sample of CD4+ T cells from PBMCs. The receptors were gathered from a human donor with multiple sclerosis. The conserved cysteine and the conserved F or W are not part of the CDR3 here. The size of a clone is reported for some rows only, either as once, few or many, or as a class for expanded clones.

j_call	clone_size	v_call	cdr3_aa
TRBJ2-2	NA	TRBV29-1	SVEGLTGSHTGELF
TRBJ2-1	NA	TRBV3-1	ASSVTGGMEQF
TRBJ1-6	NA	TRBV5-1	ASSFQANNNSPLH
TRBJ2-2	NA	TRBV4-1	ASSQDGVSGGADGELF
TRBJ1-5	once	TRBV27	ASSLRVRGGQPQH
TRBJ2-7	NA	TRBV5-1	ASSLQPTGSGEQY
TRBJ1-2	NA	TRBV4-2	ASSQLGQDFNYGYT
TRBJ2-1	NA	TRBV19	ASSRTSGSFSYNEQF
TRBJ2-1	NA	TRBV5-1	ASSVDKREVYNEQF
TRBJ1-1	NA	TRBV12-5	ASGFGWGGNTEAF
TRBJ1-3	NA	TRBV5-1	ASSLDREDTIY
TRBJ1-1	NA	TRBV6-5	ASSYSRWASPGEAF
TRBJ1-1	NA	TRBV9	ASSVGRQTEAF
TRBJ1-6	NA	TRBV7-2	ASSSDGYNSPLH
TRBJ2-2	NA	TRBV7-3	ASSLYPNTGELF
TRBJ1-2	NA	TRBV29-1	SVARTGTYGYT
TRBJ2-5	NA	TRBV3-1	ASSRNGETQY
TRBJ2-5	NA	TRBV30	AWRGQETQY
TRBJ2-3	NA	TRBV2	ASSEALGSTDTQY
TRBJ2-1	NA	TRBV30	AWSVGLAGVEQF
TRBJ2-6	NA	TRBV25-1	ASTPRTGDSGANVLT
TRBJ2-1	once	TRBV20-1	SAEGPTWGGSSNEQF
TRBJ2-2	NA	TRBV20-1	SARDPGGRNTGELF
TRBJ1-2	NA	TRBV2	ASSAGVSRVDYGYT